This T cell receptor beta chain was retrieved from a study of T cell responses to AZD1222 COVID-19 vaccine. Per the germline V gene, CDR1 is MDHEN and CDR2 is SYDVKM. The ends were cut back, 8 bases at V and 6 bases at J, with 13 bases in the middle. CDR3 length: 12 amino acids. Here immunoSEQ multiplex PCR was the method, and the copy in TCRdb shows in-frame clones only, minus some. Altogether over 120,000 clones are present, roughly 90% being singletons, with the ten largest covering 3% to 4%. Second-dose recipients at about 4 or about 12 weeks were treated as one pooled group. This chain connects TRBV28 to TRBJ1-1, with D unclear. The sample in question was peripheral blood, obtained 28 days after the second AZD1222 dose. The receptor was isolated from an adult who received the AZD1222 COVID-19 vaccine. The CDR3 DNA follows: TGTGCCAGCGCCCTTGGGATCGCTGAAGCTTTCTTT. This encodes CASALGIAEAFF.